The rows below give T cell receptor beta chains drawn from one sample of a study of cytomegalovirus exposure and HLA in healthy donors. The protocol was immunoSEQ multiplex PCR, while the TCRdb copy is restricted to in-frame clones and leaves out a portion. The sample lists roughly 98,000 clones; 87% were seen once. The sample was PBMCs. The receptor source for this set is a man between 18 and 29 years old in good health and CMV-seropositive. The CDR3 runs from the conserved cysteine through the conserved F or W. The order of the fields is D gene, clone size, V gene, J gene, CDR3 length, CDR3 DNA, CDR3 protein. A D gene is named only where the DNA matches it firmly. Only part of the rows carry a size: once, few, many, or a class if the clone is expanded.

TRBD1	once	TRBV5-1	TRBJ2-7	14	TGCGCCAGCAGTCAAAACCGGGACAGGGACGAGCAGTACTTC	CASSQNRDRDEQYF
.	.	TRBV6-6	TRBJ2-5	14	TGTGCCAGCAGCCCCGGGGTGTACCAAGAGACCCAGTACTTC	CASSPGVYQETQYF
.	.	TRBV4-1	TRBJ2-1	13	TGCGCCAGCAGTCAAGGGCCGATCAATGAGCAGTTCTTC	CASSQGPINEQFF
TRBD2	.	TRBV29-1	TRBJ2-7	16	TGCAGCGTTGGTCGGACTAGCGGGTTCAGTGCCGGCGAGCAGTACTTC	CSVGRTSGFSAGEQYF
TRBD2	.	TRBV7-2	TRBJ2-1	15	TGTGCCAGCAGCAGTAGCGGGAGGGCCCTCAATGAGCAGTTCTTC	CASSSSGRALNEQFF
.	.	TRBV7-3	TRBJ2-7	15	TGTGCCAGCAGCTTAATCGTGGCAGACTCCTACGAGCAGTACTTC	CASSLIVADSYEQYF
.	.	TRBV6-5	TRBJ2-7	12	TGTGCCAGCAGCCGTCGGGGCTACGAGCAGTACTTC	CASSRRGYEQYF
TRBD1	.	TRBV14	TRBJ1-1	15	TGTGCCAGCAGCCAAATGACAGGGGTCGGCACTGAAGCTTTCTTT	CASSQMTGVGTEAFF
TRBD1	.	TRBV2	TRBJ2-3	14	TGTGCCAGCAGATCCGGGACAGGGGCAGATACGCAGTATTTT	CASRSGTGADTQYF
TRBD1	.	TRBV10-3	TRBJ2-7	13	TGTGCCACCGGACAGGGGGAGACCTACGAGCAGTACTTC	CATGQGETYEQYF
.	once	TRBV19	TRBJ1-1	14	TGTGCCAGTAGTATCGGCAGGGTGAACACTGAAGCTTTCTTT	CASSIGRVNTEAFF
.	few	TRBV5-3	TRBJ2-7	16	TGTGCCAGAAGCTTGGTTGGGCGGAGGATTGAATACGAGCAGTACTTC	CARSLVGRRIEYEQYF
.	.	TRBV19	TRBJ2-1	13	TGTGCCAGTAGTATTCCAGGGGCTAATGAGCAGTTCTTC	CASSIPGANEQFF
.	.	TRBV4-2	TRBJ2-1	17	TGTGCCAGCAGCCAAGGTTACGGCGGTTACTCCTACAATGAGCAGTTCTTC	CASSQGYGGYSYNEQFF
.	.	TRBV28	TRBJ1-2	15	TGTGCCAGCAGACTGACGACAACGGGAACCTATGGCTACACCTTC	CASRLTTTGTYGYTF
.	once	TRBV9	TRBJ1-3	17	TGTGCCAGCAGCGTAGAGGGGGACCAGAGCTCTGGAAACACCATATATTTT	CASSVEGDQSSGNTIYF
.	.	TRBV29-1	TRBJ2-3	14	TGCAGCGCCGAGACTAGTGGGTTCACAGATACGCAGTATTTT	CSAETSGFTDTQYF
.	few	TRBV9	TRBJ1-5	15	TGTGCCAGCAGCGTAGACGGTAGTAGCAATCAGCCCCAGCATTTT	CASSVDGSSNQPQHF
.	once	TRBV5-1	TRBJ1-1	14	TGCGCCAGCAGCTTACGGAGGGGAGGCACTGAAGCTTTCTTT	CASSLRRGGTEAFF
TRBD2	.	TRBV7-9	TRBJ2-7	14	TGTGCCAGCAGCTTAAGACTAGCGGCCTACGAGCAGTACTTC	CASSLRLAAYEQYF
TRBD1	.	TRBV6-5	TRBJ2-5	13	TGTGCCAGCGAGGGACAGGGAGAAGGGACCCAGTACTTC	CASEGQGEGTQYF
.	.	TRBV25-1	TRBJ1-5	14	TGTGCCAGCAGAAAACGGGACAACTCTCAGCCCCAGCATTTT	CASRKRDNSQPQHF